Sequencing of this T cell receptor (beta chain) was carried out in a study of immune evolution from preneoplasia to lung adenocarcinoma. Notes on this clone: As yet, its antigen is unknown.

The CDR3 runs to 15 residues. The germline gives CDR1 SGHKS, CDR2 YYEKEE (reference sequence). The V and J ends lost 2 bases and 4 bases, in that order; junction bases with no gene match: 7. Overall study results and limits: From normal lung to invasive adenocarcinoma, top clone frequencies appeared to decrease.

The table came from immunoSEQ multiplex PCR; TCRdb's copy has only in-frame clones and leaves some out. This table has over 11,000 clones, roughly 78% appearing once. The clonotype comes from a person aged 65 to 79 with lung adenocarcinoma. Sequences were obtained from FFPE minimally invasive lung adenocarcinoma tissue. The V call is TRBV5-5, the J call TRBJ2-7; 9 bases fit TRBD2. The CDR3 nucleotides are TGTGCCAGCAGCTTCTTCGCGGGAGGGCCTTACGAGCAGTACTTC. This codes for CASSFFAGGPYEQYF.